Below, 3 T cell receptor beta chains from the same sample are listed, as sequenced in a study of blood T cell repertoires in COVID-19. This table comes from immunoSEQ multiplex PCR, and its TCRdb copy is limited to in-frame clones, with some not included. The table has fewer than 250,000 clones, around 90% seen once. The sample consisted of PBMCs or T cells enriched from blood (not recorded which). These receptor sequences come from a man aged 50 or older who had been exposed to COVID-19.

The gene calls are TRBV3-1 (or the pseudogene TRBV3-2) and TRBJ2-7; TRBD1 matches at 8 bases. The V and J ends lost 4 bases and 6 bases, in that order; junction bases with no gene match: 8. This CDR3 comprises 14 residues. The V gene's germline CDR1 is LGHDT and CDR2 YNNKEL (reference sequence). The CDR3 DNA is TGTGCCAGCAGCCCCTGGACAGGGCAGAGCGAGCAGTACTTC. Its protein product is CASSPWTGQSEQYF.

This clone came up once. At one of its ends the junction is not consistent with the germline gene, which may arise from a read error. The genes are TRBV4-1 and TRBJ2-3, with TRBD2 matching over 8 bases. This CDR3 is built from 17 residues. Per the germline V gene, CDR1 is MGHRA and CDR2 is YSYEKL. CDR3 in amino acids: CARSRSGGGGAGDTQYF. In DNA, the CDR3 is TGCGCCCGCAGCCGATCGGGAGGGGGGGGAGCGGGAGATACGCAGTATTTT.

In its sample, this clone was seen once. In DNA form, the CDR3 reads TGTGCCTGGAGTGTAACAGGGAGGGTTGAAAAACTGTTTTTT. It yields the protein CAWSVTGRVEKLFF. V and J are TRBV30 and TRBJ1-4; TRBD1 might be the D (6 bases). The CDR3 runs 14 residues. Per germline, CDR1 GTSNPN and CDR2 SVGIG (reference sequence). V lost 0 bases to trimming and J lost 7 bases, with 12 bases between them.